This TCR beta chain is drawn from a study of T cells after posttransplantation cyclophosphamide. Study-level points and caveats: TRB overlap between skin or GI tissue T cells and blood was limited.

Profiling relied on immunoSEQ multiplex PCR, and the TCRdb table lists in-frame clones only, not all of them. Of 35,000 to 45,000 clones in the sample, 78% were seen once. This clone occurred a few times. The antigen remains undetermined. Germline V gene data show CDR1 as MDHEN and CDR2 as SYDVKM. V was pared by 4 bases and J by 6 bases, with 16 bases between. This CDR3 is built from 16 residues. Cyclophosphamide on days +3 and +4 followed busulfan-fludarabine conditioning and a marrow graft. Source: CD4+ T cells sorted from blood, taken about 1,900 days after a stem cell transplant with posttransplant cyclophosphamide. This clonotype was sampled from a female patient in her forties or fifties who received an allogeneic stem cell transplant from a related donor, was CMV-positive, and had no GVHD. Some T cells may arise from the graft donor. The rearrangement joins TRBV28 to TRBJ1-6; D may be TRBD1 (5 bases). The DNA for the CDR3 is TGTGCCAGCAGTTCTACCACCCGCAGGGCTAATTCACCCCTCCACTTT. Protein: CASSSTTRRANSPLHF.